This T cell receptor (beta chain) was profiled in a study of Ad26.COV2.S vaccination and SARS-CoV-2 variants. Germline trimming cut 6 bases from V and 10 bases from J; bases unmatched to any gene: 5. Germline-derived CDR1 and CDR2 are MNHEY and SMNVEV (reference sequence). CDR3 size: 12 residues. Treatment denoted: 19 received Ad26.COV2.S at low or high dose, single or two shots; about 5 received placebo; per-sample allocation not given. Day 63 after the first vaccine or placebo injection was the time point for sampling. It was an adult aged 18-55 years in Boston who was the donor. As its vector, the vaccine had Ad26, which expressed Wuhan-strain SARS-CoV-2 spike. The assay was immunoSEQ multiplex PCR, and TCRdb's table has in-frame clones only and misses some. The sample carries about 480,000 clones, roughly nine tenths recorded once. A word on this clone: The target antigen is unknown.

Study results and caveats: Among vaccine recipients, spike-specific TCR breadth exceeded that of placebo recipients. Comparable non-spike TCR breadth was observed in vaccine and placebo recipients.

This sequence was found in a person aged 18-65 years who received the Ad26.COV2.S COVID-19 vaccine or a placebo. The chain has TRBV27 and TRBJ1-2, with 10 positions matching TRBD1. The input for sequencing was peripheral blood, taken in a trial of Ad26.COV2.S vaccine versus placebo. This CDR3 reads CASRTGGRFYTF. The CDR3 DNA is TGTGCCAGCAGGACAGGGGGCCGGTTCTACACCTTC.